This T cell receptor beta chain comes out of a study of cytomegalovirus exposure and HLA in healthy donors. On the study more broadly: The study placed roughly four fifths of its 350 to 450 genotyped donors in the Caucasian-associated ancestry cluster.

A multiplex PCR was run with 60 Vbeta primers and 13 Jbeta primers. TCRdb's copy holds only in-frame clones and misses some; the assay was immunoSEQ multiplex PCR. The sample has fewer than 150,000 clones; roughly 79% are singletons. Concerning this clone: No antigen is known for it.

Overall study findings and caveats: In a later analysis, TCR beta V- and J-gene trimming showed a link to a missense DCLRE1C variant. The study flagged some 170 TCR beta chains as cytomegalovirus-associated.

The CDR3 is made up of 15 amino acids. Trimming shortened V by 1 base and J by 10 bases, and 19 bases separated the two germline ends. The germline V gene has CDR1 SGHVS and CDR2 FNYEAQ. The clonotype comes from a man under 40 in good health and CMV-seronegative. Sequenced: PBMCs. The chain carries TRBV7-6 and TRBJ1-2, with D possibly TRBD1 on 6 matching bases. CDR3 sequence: CASSLGQGPGPVYTF. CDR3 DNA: TGTGCCAGCAGCTTAGGTCAGGGGCCAGGGCCCGTCTACACCTTC.